The 19 T cell receptor beta chains presented below share a single source sample, sequenced in a study of CD8 T cells in Susac syndrome. Random hexamers were used to reverse transcribe the RNA input (about 0.5 to 1 ug). TCRdb re-called the immunoSEQ multiplex PCR reads through MiXCR, storing one row per CDR3 protein. The sample holds 56,000 or so distinct CDR3 sequences; 95% are singletons and the top ten take 0.75%. The specimen was CD8+ T cells from PBMCs. These receptors came from a human donor with Susac syndrome.

This clonotype was detected a few times. The genes are TRBV24-1 and TRBJ2-7; no definite D call. The germline V gene has CDR1 KGHDR and CDR2 SFDVKD. The CDR3 totals 13 residues. V was shortened by 5 bases and J by 0 bases, with 7 bases between the two germline ends. The DNA for the CDR3 is TGTGCCACCAGTGCGACGCACTCCTACGAGCAGTACTTC. The encoded protein is CATSATHSYEQYF.

The gene calls are TRBV2 and TRBJ2-3, with D unresolved. The V end was cut by 1 base, the J end by 0 bases, with 5 bases between. CDR3 length: 14 amino acids. Germline loops: CDR1 SNHLY, CDR2 FYNNEI. This CDR3 is CASSEGRSTDTQYF. CDR3 sequence (DNA): TGTGCCAGCAGTGAAGGAAGAAGCACAGATACGCAGTATTTT.

This rearrangement joins TRBV4-1 to TRBJ1-6, with D unclear. CDR3 length: 16 amino acids. V was clipped by 0 bases and J by 0 bases, with 6 bases between them. Germline assignment: CDR1 MGHRA and CDR2 YSYEKL. For the CDR3, the DNA is TGCGCCAGCAGCCAAGAAGCCAGCTCCTATAATTCACCCCTCCACTTT. Translation: CASSQEASSYNSPLHF.

This chain connects TRBV7-9 to TRBJ2-1; TRBD2 is a possible D gene (5 bases). Trimming shortened V by 1 base and J by 3 bases, and 7 bases separated the two germline ends. The CDR3 totals 14 residues. The germline CDR1 and CDR2 sequences are SEHNR and FQNEAQ (reference sequence). In DNA, the CDR3 is TGTGCCAGCAGCTTAGTCGGACTCTACAATGAGCAGTTCTTC. Encoded protein: CASSLVGLYNEQFF.

This clonotype was seen once. The V and J genes are TRBV4-1 and TRBJ2-7; D is possibly TRBD1 (6 bases). Trimming took off 4 bases at V and 6 bases at J, with 16 bases between the two ends. CDR1 is MGHRA, CDR2 YSYEKL, per germline. CDR3 length: 14 residues. The CDR3 sequence is CASSRALGAREQYF. The DNA for the CDR3 is TGCGCCAGCAGCCGGGCATTGGGGGCCCGCGAGCAGTACTTC.

The chain couples TRBV4-3 to TRBJ1-1, with TRBD1 matching 8 bases. The trim removed 0 bases at V and 0 bases at J, leaving 9 bases unmatched. This CDR3 has 18 amino acids. Germline CDR1 LGHNA, CDR2 YSLEER. The chain's CDR3 is CASSQEILGTGLNTEAFF. CDR3 bases: TGCGCCAGCAGCCAAGAGATTTTGGGGACAGGTCTGAACACTGAAGCTTTCTTT.

J is TRBJ1-5 and V is TRBV12-3 or TRBV12-4; possible D gene TRBD1, 6 bases. There are 13 residues in the CDR3. Trimming took off 9 bases at V and 6 bases at J, with 15 bases between the two ends. CDR3 sequence (DNA): TGTGCCAGTTACCAGGGGAAGGGTCAGCCCCAGCATTTT. It is translated as CASYQGKGQPQHF.

This chain connects TRBV6-1 to TRBJ1-5; D call uncertain. Trimming left V 3 bases short and J 8 bases short, with 11 bases between. This CDR3 contains 13 residues. Germline CDR1 and CDR2: MNHNS and SASEGT. This CDR3 reads CASSDGYFKPQHF. The CDR3 DNA reads as TGTGCCAGCAGTGATGGGTATTTTAAGCCCCAGCATTTT.

This chain links TRBV6-5 with TRBJ2-5; D is perhaps TRBD2 (6 bases). V was clipped by 5 bases and J by 9 bases, with 22 bases between them. The CDR3 covers 15 residues. Germline CDR1 is MNHEY and CDR2 is SVGAGI. This CDR3 is CASSANSGERGPQYF. In DNA form, the CDR3 reads TGTGCCAGCAGTGCTAATTCGGGGGAGCGAGGGCCCCAGTACTTC.

The rearrangement uses TRBV9 and TRBJ2-7; 7 bases align to TRBD1. The CDR3 spans 13 residues. Germline CDR1 reads SGDLS; CDR2 reads YYNGEE. The V segment lost 4 bases and the J segment 2 bases; nucleotides outside the gene matches: 3. The CDR3 DNA reads TGTGCCAGCAGCCGAGGGACAGCCTACGAGCAGTACTTC. Translated: CASSRGTAYEQYF.

DNA for the CDR3: TGTGCCAGCAGTCTGGGGCAGGGGGCATACGAGCAGTACTTC. This encodes CASSLGQGAYEQYF. The chain couples TRBV7-2 to TRBJ2-7; 8 nucleotides line up with TRBD1. Germline CDR1 SGHTA, CDR2 FQGNSA. This CDR3 has 14 residues. The junction had 8 bases not matched to a gene; V was cut back by 6 bases and J by 4 bases.

The genes are TRBV6-2 or TRBV6-3 and TRBJ1-1; D is possibly TRBD1 (5 bases). Germline lookup yields CDR1 MNHEY and CDR2 SVGEGT. CDR3 size: 15 residues. V shed 2 bases and J shed 1 base, with 11 bases lying between them. This CDR3 reads CASSYRGPPNTEAFF. The DNA for the CDR3 is TGTGCCAGCAGTTACCGGGGACCGCCGAACACTGAAGCTTTCTTT.

The rearrangement links TRBV20-1 to TRBJ1-6; TRBD1 agrees at 9 bases. CDR1 and CDR2 from the germline V gene are DFQATT and SNEGSKA (reference sequence). The CDR3 sequence is 14 residues long. Losses at the gene ends were 2 bases for V and 9 bases for J; bases not matched to a gene: 5. CDR3 nucleotide sequence: TGCAGTGCTAGACGGGACAGGGAGGTTTCACCCCTCCACTTT. This gives the protein CSARRDREVSPLHF.

The chain links TRBV4-3 to TRBJ2-3; 7 nucleotides match TRBD2. Germline CDR1 LGHNA, CDR2 YSLEER. The V gene end was trimmed by 0 bases and the J gene end by 2 bases; junction bases not matched to a gene: 8. CDR3 size: 17 residues. CDR3 protein: CASSQDRGGGPTDTQYF. In nucleotides, the CDR3 is TGCGCCAGCAGCCAAGATCGGGGCGGGGGTCCCACAGATACGCAGTATTTT.

The chain joins TRBV28 to TRBJ2-7; D remains ambiguous. Germline V lookup: CDR1 MDHEN, CDR2 SYDVKM. The CDR3 totals 13 residues. V lost 2 bases to trimming and J lost 4 bases, with 9 bases between them. DNA for the CDR3: TGTGCCAGCAGTTTACTACTGCAATACGAGCAGTACTTC. As protein: CASSLLLQYEQYF.

The chain has TRBV20-1 and TRBJ2-3, with 13 bases fitting TRBD2. This CDR3 is built from 16 residues. Germline V gene sequence: CDR1 DFQATT, CDR2 SNEGSKA (reference sequence). V lost 5 bases and J lost 2; bases outside the gene matches: 7. The CDR3 nucleotides are TGCAGTGCTGAATCCGGGACTAGCGGGGACACAGATACGCAGTATTTT. As protein: CSAESGTSGDTDTQYF.

This clonotype was recorded only once. This sequence joins TRBV2 and TRBJ2-1, with 8 bases fitting TRBD2. The J segment lost 7 bases and the V segment lost 3 bases, leaving 5 bases of the junction unmatched. The CDR3 totals 14 residues. Germline V gives CDR1 SNHLY, CDR2 FYNNEI. CDR3 coding DNA: TGTGCCAGCAGTGAGGCGGGGGGTTGGAATGAGCAGTTCTTC. Translation: CASSEAGGWNEQFF.

The CDR3: CASSQEIGLSSYNEQFF. The CDR3 DNA reads TGTGCCAGCAGCCAAGAAATAGGGCTGAGCTCCTACAATGAGCAGTTCTTC. J is TRBJ2-1 and V is TRBV3-1; D ambiguous. Germline V gives CDR1 LGHDT, CDR2 YNNKEL (reference sequence). Trimming cost V 0 bases and J 0 bases, with 12 bases left between them. The CDR3 runs to 17 residues.

The chain is built from TRBV20-1 and TRBJ2-2, with no clear D. Germline values: CDR1 DFQATT, CDR2 SNEGSKA (reference sequence). This CDR3 has 13 residues. Trimming cost V 1 base and J 3 bases, with 6 bases left between them. The DNA of the CDR3 is TGCAGTGCTAGAGGGGCCTACACCGGGGAGCTGTTTTTT. Protein product: CSARGAYTGELFF.